Listed below are T cell receptor beta chains from one sample, sequenced in a study of CD8 T cells in ankylosing spondylitis. TCRdb called the 5' RACE reads again in MiXCR, with one record for every CDR3 protein. The sample consists of 250,000 to 400,000 distinct CDR3 sequences, around a tenth of them appearing once. The sample consisted of blood, either unsorted or a sorted T cell fraction (not recorded which). The source of these receptors is a female donor with ankylosing spondylitis or in good health (not recorded which). Both conserved end residues are part of each CDR3. The order of the fields is J gene, clone size, D gene, V gene, CDR3 DNA, CDR3 protein. D genes are given only for firm matches. Not every row has a clone size; where given, it reads once, few, many or a size class.

J: TRBJ2-3; size: few; D: TRBD1; V: TRBV30; DNA: TGTGCCTGGGGACAGGGGGATTACGATACGCAGTATTTT; CDR3: CAWGQGDYDTQYF
J: TRBJ2-1; size: few; D: TRBD1; V: TRBV20-1; DNA: TGCAGTGCTAGAGATCTCCAGGGACAGGGTGAGCAGTTCTTC; CDR3: CSARDLQGQGEQFF
J: TRBJ1-2; size: many; D: -; V: TRBV20-1; DNA: TGCAGTGCCAGGGACGGCCCCCTCTATGGCTACACCTTC; CDR3: CSARDGPLYGYTF
J: TRBJ1-5; size: many; D: TRBD1; V: TRBV6-2/TRBV6-3; DNA: TGTGCCAGCAGGGCCTGGACAGGGGTTAATCAGCCCCAGCATTTT; CDR3: CASRAWTGVNQPQHF
J: TRBJ2-3; size: many; D: TRBD2; V: TRBV15; DNA: TGTGCCACCAGCAAAGAGCGGGGGGCCACAGATACGCAGTATTTT; CDR3: CATSKERGATDTQYF
J: TRBJ2-1; size: many; D: -; V: TRBV25-1; DNA: TGTGCCAGCAGTGTATTAAGGACCGACAGCTACAATGAGCAGTTCTTC; CDR3: CASSVLRTDSYNEQFF
J: TRBJ2-7; size: many; D: -; V: TRBV10-3; DNA: TGTGCCACCTCGGTTGGACCAACTTCCTACGAGCAGTACTTC; CDR3: CATSVGPTSYEQYF
J: TRBJ2-7; size: many; D: TRBD1; V: TRBV20-1; DNA: TGCAGTGCTTACAGGGGGACCTACGAGCAGTACTTC; CDR3: CSAYRGTYEQYF
J: TRBJ2-5; size: many; D: -; V: TRBV20-1; DNA: TGCAGTGCTAGAGATCGGAGGTGGGGAGAGACCCAGTACTTC; CDR3: CSARDRRWGETQYF
J: TRBJ2-2; size: many; D: TRBD2; V: TRBV20-1; DNA: TGCAGTGCTAGAGAGTGGCGGGGGGCGGACACCGGGGAGCTGTTTTTT; CDR3: CSAREWRGADTGELFF
J: TRBJ1-1; size: many; D: -; V: TRBV20-1; DNA: TGCAGTGCTAGTACCGACAGACCGAACACTGAAGCTTTCTTT; CDR3: CSASTDRPNTEAFF
J: TRBJ2-3; size: many; D: -; V: TRBV24-1; DNA: TGTGCCACCAGCATCGGGACCATCACAGATACGCAGTATTTT; CDR3: CATSIGTITDTQYF
J: TRBJ2-1; size: -; D: TRBD2; V: TRBV7-9; DNA: TGTGCCAGCAGCTTAGCCCAGAGGACTAGTGAGCAGTTCTTC; CDR3: CASSLAQRTSEQFF
J: TRBJ2-1; size: many; D: TRBD2; V: TRBV9; DNA: TGTGCCAGCAGCGCGGGCGGACTAGCGGCTAGAACCGATGAGCAGTTCTTC; CDR3: CASSAGGLAARTDEQFF
J: TRBJ1-4; size: -; D: TRBD1; V: TRBV29-1; DNA: TGCAGCGTTTCCCCGGGGACAGGGTACGAAAAACTGTTTTTT; CDR3: CSVSPGTGYEKLFF
J: TRBJ2-7; size: many; D: TRBD2; V: TRBV7-2; DNA: TGTGCCAGCAGCTCGACTAGCGGTCCCTACGAGCAGTACTTC; CDR3: CASSSTSGPYEQYF
J: TRBJ1-5; size: many; D: -; V: TRBV12-3/TRBV12-4; DNA: TGTGCCAGCAGTTTCAATACGCCCCAGCATTTT; CDR3: CASSFNTPQHF
J: TRBJ2-1; size: many; D: TRBD2; V: TRBV12-3/TRBV12-4; DNA: TGTGCCAGCAGCCGGACTAGCGGGGGGTACAATGAGCAGTTCTTC; CDR3: CASSRTSGGYNEQFF
J: TRBJ2-1; size: -; D: TRBD2; V: TRBV11-2; DNA: TGTGCCAGCAGCCAAAGGTCCCTAGCGGGAGGACCGAGCTCCTACAATGAGCAGTTCTTC; CDR3: CASSQRSLAGGPSSYNEQFF
J: TRBJ1-3; size: once; D: -; V: TRBV5-4; DNA: TGTGCCAGCAGCTTGGATACTCCTGGGCGTGGAAACACCATATATTTT; CDR3: CASSLDTPGRGNTIYF
J: TRBJ1-5; size: few; D: -; V: TRBV15; DNA: TGTGCCACCAGCAGAGGAAATCCCGGAGAGTGGCAGCCCCAGCATTTT; CDR3: CATSRGNPGEWQPQHF
J: TRBJ2-7; size: many; D: -; V: TRBV27; DNA: TGTGCCAGCAGTCCCCCAGGGGTCTACGAGCAGTACTTC; CDR3: CASSPPGVYEQYF
J: TRBJ2-2; size: few; D: TRBD1; V: TRBV5-1; DNA: TGCGCCAGCAGCTCGGCCGGACAGGGGAACACCGGGGAGCTGTTTTTT; CDR3: CASSSAGQGNTGELFF
J: TRBJ1-1; size: many; D: -; V: TRBV18; DNA: TGTGCCAGCTCACCCGACAGCTACACTGAAGCTTTCTTT; CDR3: CASSPDSYTEAFF
J: TRBJ2-3; size: -; D: -; V: TRBV29-1; DNA: TGCAGCGTCCGCGCCAACAGGGCAGATACGCAGTATTTT; CDR3: CSVRANRADTQYF
J: TRBJ2-6; size: few; D: -; V: TRBV2; DNA: TGTGCCAGCAGCTTTCTCCTGGGGGCCTTCTCTGGGGCCAACGTCCTGACTTTC; CDR3: CASSFLLGAFSGANVLTF
J: TRBJ2-1; size: many; D: TRBD1; V: TRBV5-1; DNA: TGCGCCAGCAGAACAGGACAGGGCTCCTACAATGAGCAGTTCTTC; CDR3: CASRTGQGSYNEQFF
J: TRBJ1-6; size: many; D: -; V: TRBV11-2; DNA: TGTGCCAGCAGCTCCCAGGCGGGTTCACCCCTCCACTTT; CDR3: CASSSQAGSPLHF
J: TRBJ2-3; size: -; D: -; V: TRBV4-1; DNA: TGCGCCAGCAGCCTGTTCAGCGGTACGCAGTATTTT; CDR3: CASSLFSGTQYF
J: TRBJ1-4; size: few; D: TRBD1; V: TRBV6-1; DNA: TGTGCCAGCAGCGACGGGACAGTCTGGTCGCAACTGTTTTTT; CDR3: CASSDGTVWSQLFF
J: TRBJ2-3; size: many; D: -; V: TRBV5-1; DNA: TGCGCCAGCAGCTTGGCCACGACAGGGACTTATGCGCAGTATTTT; CDR3: CASSLATTGTYAQYF
J: TRBJ1-6; size: many; D: -; V: TRBV20-1; DNA: TGCAGTGCTAGACCGGGACTCATAAATTCACCCCTCCACTTT; CDR3: CSARPGLINSPLHF
J: TRBJ1-1; size: many; D: TRBD1; V: TRBV12-3/TRBV12-4; DNA: TGTGCCAGCAGGCGTACCGGGACAGGTAACCCTGAAGCTTTCTTT; CDR3: CASRRTGTGNPEAFF
J: TRBJ2-2; size: -; D: TRBD2; V: TRBV11-2; DNA: TGTGCCAGCAGCTTTAATAGCGGGAACACCGGGGAGCCGTTTTTT; CDR3: CASSFNSGNTGEPFF
J: TRBJ2-5; size: -; D: -; V: TRBV18; DNA: TGTGCCAGCTCACCACACCAGGGGGGGACCCAGTACTTC; CDR3: CASSPHQGGTQYF
J: TRBJ2-1; size: -; D: -; V: TRBV15; DNA: TGTGCCACCAGCAGAGATCATGGGACATTCAACAATGAGCAGTTCTTC; CDR3: CATSRDHGTFNNEQFF
J: TRBJ2-5; size: many; D: TRBD2; V: TRBV5-1; DNA: TGCGCCAGCAGCTTCGGGACGGGAGGAGAAGAGACCCAGTACTTC; CDR3: CASSFGTGGEETQYF
J: TRBJ2-2; size: few; D: -; V: TRBV20-1; DNA: TGCAGTGCTAGAGCCCCCGAGTTTTTCAGTCAGGGACCAAACACCGGGGAGCTGTTTTTT; CDR3: CSARAPEFFSQGPNTGELFF
J: TRBJ2-5; size: many; D: -; V: TRBV20-1; DNA: TGCAGTGCTAGAGAAGGGTCAGCCTCCCGGGGGACCCAGTACTTC; CDR3: CSAREGSASRGTQYF
J: TRBJ2-1; size: -; D: TRBD1; V: TRBV4-3; DNA: TGCGCCAGCAGCCAAAGACAGGGTGAGCAGTTCTTC; CDR3: CASSQRQGEQFF
J: TRBJ2-2; size: many; D: -; V: TRBV20-1; DNA: TGCAGTGCTAGAGACTCCCCTGGGGAGCTGTTTTTT; CDR3: CSARDSPGELFF
J: TRBJ2-1; size: many; D: -; V: TRBV20-1; DNA: TGCAGTGCTCAACCATCAGGGAATACCAATGAGCAGTTCTTC; CDR3: CSAQPSGNTNEQFF
J: TRBJ2-7; size: many; D: -; V: TRBV3-1; DNA: TGTGCCAGCAGCCAAACTGTTGAATCGTCCTACGAGCAGTACTTC; CDR3: CASSQTVESSYEQYF
J: TRBJ2-1; size: -; D: -; V: TRBV7-8; DNA: TGTGCCAGCAGCTCCCCTTGGGTCTTCCAGGACTACAATGTGCAGTTCTTC; CDR3: CASSSPWVFQDYNVQFF
J: TRBJ2-3; size: -; D: -; V: TRBV10-3; DNA: TGTGCCATCAGAGGACGCAGCACAGATACGCAGTATTTT; CDR3: CAIRGRSTDTQYF
J: TRBJ1-5; size: many; D: -; V: TRBV7-9; DNA: TGTGCCAGCAGCCTAGGTCAACAGCCCCAGCATTTT; CDR3: CASSLGQQPQHF